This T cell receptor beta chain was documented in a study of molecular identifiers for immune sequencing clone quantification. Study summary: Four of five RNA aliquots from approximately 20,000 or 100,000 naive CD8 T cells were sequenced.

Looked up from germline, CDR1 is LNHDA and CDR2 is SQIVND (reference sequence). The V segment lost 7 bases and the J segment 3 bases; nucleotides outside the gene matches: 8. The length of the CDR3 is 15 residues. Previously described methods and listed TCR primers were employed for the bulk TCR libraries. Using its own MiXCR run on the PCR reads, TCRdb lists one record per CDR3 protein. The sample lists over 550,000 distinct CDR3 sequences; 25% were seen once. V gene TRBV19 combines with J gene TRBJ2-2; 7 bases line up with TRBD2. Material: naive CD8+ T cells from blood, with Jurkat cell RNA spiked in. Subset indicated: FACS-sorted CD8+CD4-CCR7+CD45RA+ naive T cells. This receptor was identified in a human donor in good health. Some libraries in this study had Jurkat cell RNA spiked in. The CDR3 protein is CASIWSSGHTGELFF. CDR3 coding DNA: TGTGCCAGTATCTGGTCTAGCGGTCACACCGGGGAGCTGTTTTTT.